At least ten counts were recorded for the clone carrying this TCR beta chain. V was cut by 7 bases and J by 3 bases, with 16 bases left in between. From germline, CDR1 is MNHNS and CDR2 SASEGT. The CDR3 spans 15 residues. The data derive from a study of T-cell memory formation after mild COVID-19. TCRdb re-analysed the 5' RACE reads in MiXCR, keeping a single row per CDR3 protein. The sample holds hundreds of thousands of distinct CDR3 sequences, roughly 22% seen once. The specimen sequenced was PBMCs or a T cell subset sorted from them (not recorded which). This TCR was sampled from an adult woman who had mild COVID-19 (a few samples of this study predate the infection). Cell type and time point are not known. The V and J genes are TRBV6-1 and TRBJ1-5, with a possible D match to TRBD1 (5 bases). This CDR3 reads CASNKGTRDNQPQHF. The CDR3, as DNA: TGTGCCAGCAATAAGGGGACCAGGGACAATCAGCCCCAGCATTTT.